This T cell receptor (beta chain) was recovered during a study of T cell repertoires in cytomegalovirus infection. Study summary: Public TCR beta signatures were indicative of both CMV infection and a matching HLA type.

From the reads, TCRdb called clonotypes with MiXCR, one entry per CDR3 protein. The sample lists some 700,000 distinct CDR3 sequences, 35% occurring once. As to this clonotype: Its antigen is undetermined. A much larger clone differs by one base, so this may be a read error.

General study points: Frequencies of public TCR beta families were cumulated, and this identified carriers of CMV plus the relevant HLA. Predominance within the ex vivo response was attributable to HLA-C-restricted CMV-specific TCR beta clonotypes.

Sample: PBMCs. The source is a human donor in good health (CMV status not recorded). Some clones in this sample may be carry-over from other donors' samples.

CDR3 DNA sequence: TGTGCCAGCAGATTCAAAGGAACTATCACCGGGGAGCTGTTTTTT. Translated: CASRFKGTITGELFF. The rearrangement joins TRBV7-8 to TRBJ2-2; no reliable D call. The CDR3 loop spans 15 amino acids. Germline loops: CDR1 SGHVS, CDR2 FQNEAQ. Trimming left V 6 bases short and J 4 bases short, with 15 bases between.